This T cell receptor (beta chain) was sequenced for a study of T cell responses to AZD1222 COVID-19 vaccine. Regarding the study as a whole: Nearly half of spike-specific TCRs reportedly go after variant regions that carry no mutations. CD4 TCRs associated with vaccination spanned spike, dominating at 160-218 and 743-854. The peak T cell response came first, and repertoires were sampled only after it. Baseline serology detected seropositivity in only five to seven AZD1222 recipients.

Produced via immunoSEQ multiplex PCR; TCRdb's table is partial and in-frame only. The sample includes roughly 150,000 clones, 70% to 90% of them seen just once. This clone was counted between two and nine times. Its specificity is unknown. The CDR3 is 14 amino acids. Germline V gives CDR1 MNHEY, CDR2 SMNVEV (reference sequence). V gave up 1 base and J gave up 2 bases, with 5 bases separating them. The V and J genes are TRBV27 and TRBJ2-2; no clear D. The sample consisted of peripheral blood, taken on day 0 of AZD1222 vaccination. The TCR originated in an adult in good health. CDR3 amino acids: CASSLLGNTGELFF. In DNA, the CDR3 is TGTGCCAGCAGTTTATTAGGAAACACCGGGGAGCTGTTTTTT.